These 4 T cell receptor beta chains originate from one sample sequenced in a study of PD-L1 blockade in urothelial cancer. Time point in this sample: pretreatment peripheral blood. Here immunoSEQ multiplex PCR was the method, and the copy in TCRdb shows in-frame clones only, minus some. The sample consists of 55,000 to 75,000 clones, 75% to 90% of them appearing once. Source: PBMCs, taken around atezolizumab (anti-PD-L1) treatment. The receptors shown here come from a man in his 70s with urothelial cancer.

DNA for the CDR3: TGTGCCAGTAGTAGGGGGCCAACTGGTCAGCCCCAGCATTTT. Amino acids: CASSRGPTGQPQHF. The chain recombines TRBV19 with TRBJ1-5, with a possible D match to TRBD1 (6 bases). There are 14 residues in the CDR3. The V gene's germline CDR1 is LNHDA and CDR2 SQIVND (reference sequence). The V end was cut by 4 bases, the J end by 6 bases, with 13 bases between. Complete variable domain (other parts from reference TRBV19 and TRBJ1-5): DGGITQSPKYLFRKEGQNVTLSCEQNLNHDAMYWYRQDPGQGLRLIYYSQIVNDFQKGDIAEGYSVSREKKESFPLTVTSAQKNPTAFYLCASSRGPTGQPQHFGDGTRLSIL.

In nucleotides, the CDR3 is TGTGCCAGCAGCGGTAGTCGCGAGCAGTACTTC. Translating gives CASSGSREQYF. The chain has TRBV7-2 and TRBJ2-7; D is unresolved. V was pared by 5 bases and J by 6 bases, with 8 bases between. The germline V gene encodes CDR1 SGHTA and CDR2 FQGNSA. The CDR3 is 11 amino acids. Full variable domain (outside the CDR3, taken from reference TRBV7-2 and TRBJ2-7): GAGVSQSPSNKVTEKGKDVELRCDPISGHTALYWYRQSLGQGLEFLIYFQGNSAPDKSGLPSDRFSAERTGGSVSTLTIQRTQQEDSAVYLCASSGSREQYFGPGTRLTVT.

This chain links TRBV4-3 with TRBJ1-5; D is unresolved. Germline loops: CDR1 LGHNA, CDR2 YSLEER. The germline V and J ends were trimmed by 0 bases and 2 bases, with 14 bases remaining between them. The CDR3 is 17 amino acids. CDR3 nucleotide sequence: TGCGCCAGCAGCCAAGATCGGAGCGGGGTTGGCAATCAGCCCCAGCATTTT. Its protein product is CASSQDRSGVGNQPQHF.

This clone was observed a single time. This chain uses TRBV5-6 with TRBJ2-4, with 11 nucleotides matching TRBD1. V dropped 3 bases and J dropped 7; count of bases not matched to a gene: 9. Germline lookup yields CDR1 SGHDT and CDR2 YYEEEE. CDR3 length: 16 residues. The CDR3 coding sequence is TGTGCCAGCAGCTGGGGCGGGGACAGGGGGTCTAACATTCAGTACTTC. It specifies CASSWGGDRGSNIQYF.